A single sample gave rise to the 6 T cell receptor beta chains below, sequenced in a study of T cells after yellow fever vaccination. MiXCR was run by TCRdb on the 5' RACE reads, yielding one entry per CDR3 protein. The data contain tens of thousands of distinct CDR3 sequences, approximately 6.9% of them seen just once; the ten biggest clones take up roughly 35%. The sequenced sample was CD8+ T cells sorted from PBMCs, obtained 4 to 5 days after the first yellow fever vaccination. These receptor sequences come from a man aged 18 to 29 who received the YFV17D yellow fever vaccine.

This chain uses TRBV6-2 or TRBV6-3 with TRBJ2-1; 7 bases fit TRBD1. Germline CDR1 MNHEY, CDR2 SVGEGT. CDR3 length: 17 residues. V dropped 4 bases and J dropped 4; count of bases not matched to a gene: 13. The CDR3 here is CASSSMPGQGDYNEQFF. Written as DNA, the CDR3 is TGTGCCAGCAGTTCAATGCCCGGGCAGGGGGATTACAATGAGCAGTTCTTC.

This clonotype was found many times. The chain employs TRBV4-3 and TRBJ2-3; a possible D gene is TRBD1 (5 bases). This CDR3 has 15 residues. The V end lost 1 base, the J end lost 4 bases, and 12 bases lay between the germline ends. CDR1 is LGHNA, CDR2 YSLEER, per germline. Here the CDR3 DNA reads TGCGCCAGCAGCCAAGGGGGCCAGCGACCAGATACGCAGTATTTT. Protein product: CASSQGGQRPDTQYF.

The rearrangement uses TRBV4-1 and TRBJ1-1, with D tentatively TRBD1 (6 bases). This CDR3 has 15 residues. Germline CDR1 and CDR2: MGHRA and YSYEKL. V was clipped by 0 bases and J by 3 bases, with 11 bases between them. DNA for the CDR3: TGCGCCAGCAGCCAAGATCCAACAGGGTACACTGAAGCTTTCTTT. Translation: CASSQDPTGYTEAFF.

This clonotype was seen many times. V and J are TRBV12-3 or TRBV12-4 and TRBJ2-2; D may be TRBD1 or TRBD2 (5 bases each). Trimming shortened V by 6 bases and J by 6 bases, and 8 bases separated the two germline ends. The CDR3 has 12 residues. The CDR3 loop is CASRLGPGELFF. CDR3 DNA sequence: TGTGCCAGCAGGCTGGGACCCGGGGAGCTGTTTTTT.

This clonotype was recorded at least ten times. The rearrangement joins TRBV4-1 to TRBJ1-6; D is undetermined. This CDR3 region has 18 residues. Germline lookup yields CDR1 MGHRA and CDR2 YSYEKL. V shed 0 bases and J shed 6 bases, with 18 bases lying between them. CDR3 residues: CASSQDRADVMINSPLHF. The DNA for the CDR3 is TGCGCCAGCAGCCAAGATCGGGCAGACGTGATGATTAATTCACCCCTCCACTTT.

This chain uses TRBV13 with TRBJ1-2; no reliable D call. Germline CDR1 PRHDT, CDR2 FYEKMQ (reference sequence). V was clipped by 1 base and J by 6 bases, with 6 bases between them. CDR3 length equals 12 residues. The CDR3 sequence: CASSLENDGYTF. CDR3 DNA sequence: TGTGCCAGCAGCTTAGAAAATGATGGCTACACCTTC. Based on the CDR3 plus reference TRBV13 and TRBJ1-2, the full variable domain is AAGVIQSPRHLIKEKRETATLKCYPIPRHDTVYWYQQGPGQDPQFLISFYEKMQSDKGSIPDRFSAQQFSDYHSELNMSSLELGDSALYFCASSLENDGYTFGSGTRLTVV.